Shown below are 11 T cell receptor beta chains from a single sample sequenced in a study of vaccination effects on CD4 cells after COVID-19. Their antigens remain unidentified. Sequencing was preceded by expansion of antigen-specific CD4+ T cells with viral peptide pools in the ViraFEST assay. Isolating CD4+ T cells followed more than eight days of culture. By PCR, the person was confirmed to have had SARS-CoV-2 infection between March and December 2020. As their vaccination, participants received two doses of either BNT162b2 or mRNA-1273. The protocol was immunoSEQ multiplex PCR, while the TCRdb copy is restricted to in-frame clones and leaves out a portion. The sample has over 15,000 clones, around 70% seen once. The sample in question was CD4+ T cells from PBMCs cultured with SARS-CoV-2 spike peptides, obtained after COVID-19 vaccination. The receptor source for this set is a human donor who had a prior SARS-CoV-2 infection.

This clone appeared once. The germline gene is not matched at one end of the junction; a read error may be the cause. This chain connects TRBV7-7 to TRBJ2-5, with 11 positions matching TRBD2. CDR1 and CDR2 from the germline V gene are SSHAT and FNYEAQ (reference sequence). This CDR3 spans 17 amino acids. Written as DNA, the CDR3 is TGTGCTAGCAGCTCTGGGAGGGTAGCGGGGGGGCCGGAGACCCAGTACTTC. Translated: CASSSGRVAGGPETQYF.

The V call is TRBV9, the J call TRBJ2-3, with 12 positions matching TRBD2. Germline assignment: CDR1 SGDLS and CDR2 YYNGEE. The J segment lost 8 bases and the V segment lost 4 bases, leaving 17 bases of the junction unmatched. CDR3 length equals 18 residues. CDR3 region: CASSSAAASGRALGTQYF. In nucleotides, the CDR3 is TGTGCCAGCAGCTCGGCAGCGGCTAGCGGGAGGGCACTGGGTACGCAGTATTTT.

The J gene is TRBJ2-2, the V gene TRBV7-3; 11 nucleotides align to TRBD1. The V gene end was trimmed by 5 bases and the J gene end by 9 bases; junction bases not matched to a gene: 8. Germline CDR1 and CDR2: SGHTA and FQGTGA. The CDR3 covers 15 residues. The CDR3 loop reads CASSRGQGGARELFF. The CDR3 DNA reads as TGTGCCAGCAGCCGGGGACAGGGGGGAGCCCGGGAGCTGTTTTTT.

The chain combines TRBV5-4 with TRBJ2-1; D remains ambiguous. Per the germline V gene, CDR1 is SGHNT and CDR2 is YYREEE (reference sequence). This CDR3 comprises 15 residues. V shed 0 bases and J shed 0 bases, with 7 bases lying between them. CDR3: CASSLAADSYNEQFF. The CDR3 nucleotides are TGTGCCAGCAGCTTGGCCGCCGACTCCTACAATGAGCAGTTCTTC.

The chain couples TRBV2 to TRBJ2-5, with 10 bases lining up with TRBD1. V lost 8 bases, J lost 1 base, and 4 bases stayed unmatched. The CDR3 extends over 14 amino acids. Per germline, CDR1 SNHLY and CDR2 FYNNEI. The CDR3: CASARQGAQETQYF. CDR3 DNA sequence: TGTGCCAGCGCCCGACAGGGGGCCCAAGAGACCCAGTACTTC.

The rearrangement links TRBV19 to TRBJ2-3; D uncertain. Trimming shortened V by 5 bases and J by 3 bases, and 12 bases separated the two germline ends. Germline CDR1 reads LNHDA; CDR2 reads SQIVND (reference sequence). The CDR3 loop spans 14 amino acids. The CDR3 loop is CASSGRPRTDTQYF. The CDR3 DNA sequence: TGTGCCAGTAGTGGGCGGCCACGGACAGATACGCAGTATTTT. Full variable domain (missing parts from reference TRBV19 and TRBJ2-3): DGGITQSPKYLFRKEGQNVTLSCEQNLNHDAMYWYRQDPGQGLRLIYYSQIVNDFQKGDIAEGYSVSREKKESFPLTVTSAQKNPTAFYLCASSGRPRTDTQYFGPGTRLTVL.

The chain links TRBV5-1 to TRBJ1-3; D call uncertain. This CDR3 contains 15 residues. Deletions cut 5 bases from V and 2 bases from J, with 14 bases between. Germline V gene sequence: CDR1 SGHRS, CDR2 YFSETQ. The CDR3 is CASSSLAGTGNTIYF. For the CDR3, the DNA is TGCGCCAGCAGTTCTCTAGCTGGGACTGGAAACACCATATATTTT.

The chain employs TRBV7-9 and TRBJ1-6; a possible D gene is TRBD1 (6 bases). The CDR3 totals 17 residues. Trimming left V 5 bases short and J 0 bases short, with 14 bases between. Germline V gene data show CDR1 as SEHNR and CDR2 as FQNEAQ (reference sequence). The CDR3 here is CASSGGAQGSYNSPLHF. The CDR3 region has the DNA TGTGCCAGCAGCGGGGGGGCTCAGGGCTCCTATAATTCACCCCTCCACTTT. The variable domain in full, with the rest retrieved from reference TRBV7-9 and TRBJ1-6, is DTGVSQNPRHKITKRGQNVTFRCDPISEHNRLYWYRQTLGQGPEFLTYFQNEAQLEKSRLLSDRFSAERPKGSFSTLEIQRTEQGDSAMYLCASSGGAQGSYNSPLHFGNGTRLTVT.

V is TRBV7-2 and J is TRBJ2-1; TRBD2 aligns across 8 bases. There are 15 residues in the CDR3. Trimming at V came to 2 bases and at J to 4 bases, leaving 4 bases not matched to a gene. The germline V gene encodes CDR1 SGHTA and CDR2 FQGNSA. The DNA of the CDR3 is TGTGCCAGCAGCTTAATGGGACTAGGGTACAATGAGCAGTTCTTC. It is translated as CASSLMGLGYNEQFF.

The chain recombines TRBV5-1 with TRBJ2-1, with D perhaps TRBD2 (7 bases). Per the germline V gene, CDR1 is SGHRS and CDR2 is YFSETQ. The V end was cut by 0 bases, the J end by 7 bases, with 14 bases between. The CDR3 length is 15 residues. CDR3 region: CASSLEGGRGNEQFF. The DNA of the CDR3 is TGCGCCAGCAGCTTGGAGGGGGGGCGAGGGAATGAGCAGTTCTTC.

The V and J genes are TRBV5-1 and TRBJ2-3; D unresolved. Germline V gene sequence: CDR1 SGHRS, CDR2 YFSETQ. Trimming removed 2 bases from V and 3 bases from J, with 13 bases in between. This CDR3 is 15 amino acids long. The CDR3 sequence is CASSFGPPKTDTQYF. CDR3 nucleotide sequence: TGCGCCAGCAGCTTCGGGCCACCGAAAACAGATACGCAGTATTTT.